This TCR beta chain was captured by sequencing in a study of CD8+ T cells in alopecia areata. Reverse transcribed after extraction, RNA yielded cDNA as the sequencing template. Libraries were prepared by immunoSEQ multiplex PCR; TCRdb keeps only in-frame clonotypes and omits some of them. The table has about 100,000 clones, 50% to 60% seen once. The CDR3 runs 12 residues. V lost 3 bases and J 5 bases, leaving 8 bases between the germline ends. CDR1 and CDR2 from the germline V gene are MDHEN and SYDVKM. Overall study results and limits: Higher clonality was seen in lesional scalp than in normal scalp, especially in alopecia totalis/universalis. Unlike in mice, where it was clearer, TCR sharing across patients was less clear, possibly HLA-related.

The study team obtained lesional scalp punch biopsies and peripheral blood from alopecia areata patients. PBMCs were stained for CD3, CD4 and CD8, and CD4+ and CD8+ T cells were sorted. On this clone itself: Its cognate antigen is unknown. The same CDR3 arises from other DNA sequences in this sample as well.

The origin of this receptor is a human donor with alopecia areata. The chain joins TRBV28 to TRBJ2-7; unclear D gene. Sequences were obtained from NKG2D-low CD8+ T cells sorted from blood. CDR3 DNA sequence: TGTGCCAGCAGTTTCCCGCCCGACGAGCAGTACTTC. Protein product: CASSFPPDEQYF.